This section outlines one TCR beta chain sequence together with its context. No antigen is known for it. The cohort excluded patients with autoimmune disease history or systemic immunosuppression. Assay used: immunoSEQ multiplex PCR; TCRdb lists only in-frame clones, some missing. The sample comprises about 80,000 clones, around 87% of which are singletons, and less than 0.4% rests with the top ten. This record comes from a study of OX40 agonist ivuxolimab in advanced cancers. Study-wide background: Enrollees could have had prior anti-PD-1, anti-PD-L1 or anti-CTLA-4 therapy, which more than 30% had received.

This CDR3 has 13 amino acids. CDR1 and CDR2 from the germline V gene are MNHNY and SVGAGI (reference sequence). V shed 5 bases and J 9 bases; nucleotides not matched to a gene: 5. Whole-study findings and limits: At 0.1 to 3.0 mg/kg and by week 6, clonal expansion occurred in CD4+ and CD8+ blood T cells. On average, a greater number of expanded clones characterised CD8+ T cells relative to CD4+.

The sequence derives from an adult with an advanced solid tumor such as melanoma, head and neck, liver or kidney cancer. This sequence joins TRBV6-6 and TRBJ1-5; 9 bases map to TRBD1. This specimen was CD4+ or CD8+ T cells sorted from blood, taken in a trial of the OX40 agonist ivuxolimab. DNA for the CDR3: TGTGCCAGCAGTGGGGGGGACAGGGTGCCCCAGCATTTT. Its translation is CASSGGDRVPQHF.